A single sample is the source of the 24 T cell receptor beta chains below, sequenced in a study of T cell clonality in common variable immunodeficiency (dated by TCRdb to 2014 to 2015). Overall results and qualifications from the work: CVID TCRbeta sequences were reported to have fewer deletions and N-nucleotide insertions and to lack highly modified clones with 13 or more V deletions.

The library relied on the immunoSEQ multiplex PCR assay. TCRdb retrieved this table from immuneACCESS and kept in-frame rearrangements only. Not all clones are present; in checked studies, unresolved V genes account for under half, and no reason is known for the remainder. The table for this sample lists 40,000 to 50,000 clones, none of them counted only once. Of the sample, around 6% is held by the ten largest clones. No cognate antigen is known for these TCRs. Specimen: peripheral blood mononuclear cells. The source is a human donor with common variable immunodeficiency.

In this sample, this clone turned up a few times. The CDR3 is cut off 3 residues early in the read; its end comes from the germline J gene. The chain joins TRBV2 to TRBJ2-3, with D possibly being TRBD2 (6 bases). V lost 4 bases to trimming and J lost 0 bases, with 11 bases between them. This CDR3 has 15 residues. Germline V gives CDR1 SNHLY, CDR2 FYNNEI. This chain's CDR3 is CASSVGGASTDTQYF. The part of the CDR3 DNA that was read is TGTGCCAGCAGTGTAGGCGGGGCTAGCACAGATACG.

This clone has only a few counts. The CDR3 end falls 3 residues outside the read, so it is completed with the germline J gene. The J gene is TRBJ2-7, the V gene TRBV19; TRBD2 is a possible D gene (6 bases). Per the germline V gene, CDR1 is LNHDA and CDR2 is SQIVND (reference sequence). The CDR3 is made up of 15 amino acids. V dropped 5 bases and J dropped 0 bases, with 14 bases sitting between them. CDR3 protein: CASSRPGLNSYEQYF. CDR3 DNA, as far as it was read: TGTGCCAGTAGTCGACCGGGACTGAACTCCTACGAG.

This clone was seen only a few times. The CDR3 is cut off 3 residues early in the read; its end comes from the germline J gene. The chain couples TRBV7-6 to TRBJ2-1; 12 bases align to TRBD2. CDR3 length: 18 amino acids. Germline loops: CDR1 SGHVS, CDR2 FNYEAQ. V dropped 3 bases and J dropped 8; count of bases not matched to a gene: 14. This CDR3 reads CASSFRGRLAGAEDEQFF. The covered CDR3 bases are TGTGCCAGCAGCTTCAGGGGGAGACTAGCGGGGGCCGAGGATGAG.

This clone was detected ten times or more. The read gets to within 3 residues of the CDR3 end, and the germline J gene fills in the rest. The J gene is TRBJ2-3, the V gene TRBV5-4; D remains ambiguous. Trimming removed 1 base from V and 2 bases from J, with 5 bases in between. Germline CDR1 reads SGHNT; CDR2 reads YYREEE (reference sequence). The CDR3 is 13 amino acids. CDR3 amino acids: CASSLHPTDTQYF. Partial CDR3 DNA: TGTGCCAGCAGCTTGCATCCCACAGATACG.

A word on this clone: The read is 3 residues too short to cover the CDR3 end, so that end is filled in from the germline J gene. The V gene is TRBV2, the J gene TRBJ1-2; D is possibly TRBD1 (5 bases). Germline lookup yields CDR1 SNHLY and CDR2 FYNNEI. The CDR3 is 13 amino acids. Trimming removed 4 bases from V and 6 bases from J, with 12 bases in between. CDR3 region: CASSGQGENGYTF. Incomplete CDR3 DNA: TGTGCCAGCAGTGGGCAGGGCGAGAATGGC.

Turning to this clone: The read finishes 3 residues shy of the CDR3 end, and the germline J gene is used to complete it. The rearrangement joins TRBV6-2 or TRBV6-3 to TRBJ2-3; maybe TRBD1 (5 bases). V was clipped by 0 bases and J by 0 bases, with 7 bases between them. The CDR3 loop spans 15 amino acids. The V gene's germline CDR1 is MNHEY and CDR2 SVGEGT. The covered CDR3 bases are TGTGCCAGCAGTTACTCCGGACATAGCACAGATACG. Translating gives CASSYSGHSTDT. The whole CDR3 region reads CASSYSGHSTDTQYF.

This clone showed up many times. Coverage ceases 3 residues before the CDR3 finishes, and the germline J gene fills in the end. V and J are TRBV18 and TRBJ2-3, with TRBD1 identical over 10 bases. Germline V gene data show CDR1 as KGHSH and CDR2 as LQKENI. The CDR3 runs 18 residues. Germline trimming cut 4 bases from V and 2 bases from J; bases unmatched to any gene: 12. The DNA read from the CDR3 is TGTGCCAGCTCACGGCTTGGTGGGACAGGGGCCCACACAGATACG. Protein sequence: CASSRLGGTGAHTDT. The whole CDR3 is CASSRLGGTGAHTDTQYF.

This clone was seen at least ten times. Read sequence stops 3 residues before the CDR3 end, and the germline J gene provides the missing end. This sequence joins TRBV18 and TRBJ1-3, with D tentatively TRBD1 (6 bases). Trimming shortened V by 2 bases and J by 0 bases, and 20 bases separated the two germline ends. The CDR3 loop spans 19 amino acids. Germline V gene sequence: CDR1 KGHSH, CDR2 LQKENI. The DNA read from the CDR3 is TGTGCCAGCTCACCAACTAAGGACAGCAACCTAATCTCTGGAAACACC. Translating it yields CASSPTKDSNLISGNT. From start to end, the CDR3 is CASSPTKDSNLISGNTIYF.

This clone was found many times. The read falls 3 residues short of the CDR3 end, and the missing part is taken from the germline J gene. The chain combines TRBV5-1 with TRBJ2-5; 8 bases map to TRBD1. CDR3 length: 13 residues. The V gene end was trimmed by 4 bases and the J gene end by 4 bases; junction bases not matched to a gene: 3. Germline-derived CDR1 and CDR2 are SGHRS and YFSETQ. The CDR3 sequence is CASSPTGGETQYF. The sequenced CDR3 bases are TGCGCCAGCAGCCCCACAGGGGGAGAGACC.

In its sample, this clone was seen many times. CDR3 DNA, as far as it was read: TGCAGTGCGCAAACTGACAGGGTTGAA. This encodes CSAQTDRVE. The whole CDR3 sequence reads CSAQTDRVEAFF. The chain is built from TRBV20-1 and TRBJ1-1, with 7 bases matching TRBD1. The sequence runs out 3 residues before the end of the CDR3; the remainder is reconstructed from the germline J gene. V dropped 6 bases and J dropped 7; count of bases not matched to a gene: 8. Germline CDR1 DFQATT, CDR2 SNEGSKA (reference sequence). There are 12 residues in the CDR3.

This clone was counted many times. The read halts 3 residues ahead of the CDR3 end, with the missing end drawn from the germline J gene. The rearrangement joins TRBV12-5 to TRBJ1-5; D gene unclear. Germline loops: CDR1 LGHNT, CDR2 FRNRAP. The CDR3 is 11 amino acids. The V end was cut by 6 bases, the J end by 9 bases, with 9 bases between. The covered CDR3 bases are TGTGCTAGTGGCCTTGAGGCGCCC. It is translated as CASGLEAP. The entire CDR3 reads CASGLEAPQHF. The whole variable domain, filled in from reference TRBV12-5 and TRBJ1-5, reads DARVTQTPRHKVTEMGQEVTMRCQPILGHNTVFWYRQTMMQGLELLAYFRNRAPLDDSGMPKDRFSAEMPDATLATLKIQPSEPRDSAVYFCASGLEAPQHFGDGTRLSIL.

The table lists this clone with many counts. The observed sequence ends 3 residues before the CDR3 terminus, with the missing tail filled in from the germline J gene. The rearrangement uses TRBV19 and TRBJ1-2; D is perhaps TRBD1 (5 bases). Per germline, CDR1 LNHDA and CDR2 SQIVND (reference sequence). V lost 2 bases and J 4 bases, leaving 11 bases between the germline ends. There are 14 residues in the CDR3. Incomplete CDR3 DNA: TGTGCCAGTAGTATACAGGGTATCAGCTATGGC. Its protein is CASSIQGISYG. The full CDR3 reads CASSIQGISYGYTF.

This clone was counted only a few times. The read ends 3 residues before the CDR3 terminus; that terminus is restored from the germline J gene. The V gene is TRBV19, the J gene TRBJ1-1; D not resolved. Trimming removed 3 bases from V and 0 bases from J, with 8 bases in between. Germline values: CDR1 LNHDA, CDR2 SQIVND (reference sequence). This CDR3 has 14 amino acids. The sequenced part of the CDR3 DNA is TGTGCCAGTAGTATTTCTGTTATGAACACTGAA. It encodes CASSISVMNTE. The whole CDR3 is CASSISVMNTEAFF. Full variable domain (rest looked up from reference TRBV19 and TRBJ1-1): DGGITQSPKYLFRKEGQNVTLSCEQNLNHDAMYWYRQDPGQGLRLIYYSQIVNDFQKGDIAEGYSVSREKKESFPLTVTSAQKNPTAFYLCASSISVMNTEAFFGQGTRLTVV.

As regards this clone: The CDR3 goes on 3 residues after the read ends, and that part is filled in from the germline J gene. The chain couples TRBV30 to TRBJ1-2; D might be TRBD1 (6 bases). This CDR3 has 14 amino acids. Germline CDR1 GTSNPN, CDR2 SVGIG (reference sequence). CDR3 region: CAWSYLVRGTVYTF. The sequenced CDR3 bases are TGTGCCTGGAGCTATCTGGTCAGGGGAACGGTC.

Concerning this clone itself: The sequence runs out 3 residues before the end of the CDR3; the remainder is reconstructed from the germline J gene. The J gene is TRBJ1-6, the V gene TRBV2; a weak D match, TRBD1 (5 bases). CDR3 length equals 15 residues. Per germline, CDR1 SNHLY and CDR2 FYNNEI. The V end was cut by 2 bases, the J end by 7 bases, with 12 bases between. The DNA read from the CDR3 is TGTGCCAGCAGTGAATCAGGCAGGGCGAATTCACCC. Protein product: CASSESGRANSP. The entire CDR3 protein reads CASSESGRANSPLHF.

In this sample, this clone turned up a few times. The read gets to within 3 residues of the CDR3 end, and the germline J gene fills in the rest. The chain has TRBV6-1 and TRBJ1-1; tentative D call: TRBD1 (6 bases). Germline V lookup: CDR1 MNHNS, CDR2 SASEGT. With 4 bases removed from V and 4 bases from J, the gap between germline ends came to 10 bases. CDR3 length: 13 residues. The CDR3 loop is CASSATGGTEAFF. The CDR3 bases that were read are TGTGCCAGCAGTGCGACAGGAGGCACTGAA.

There are many counts of this clone. The read is 3 residues too short to cover the CDR3 end, so that end is filled in from the germline J gene. The V and J genes are TRBV5-1 and TRBJ2-7; 11 bases align to TRBD1. V shed 2 bases, J shed 6 bases, and the junction held 7 bases outside the gene matches. The germline V gene encodes CDR1 SGHRS and CDR2 YFSETQ. The CDR3 runs to 15 residues. CDR3 DNA (partial): TGCGCCAGCAGCTTTCCCGGGACAGGGGGGTCCGAG. Encoded protein: CASSFPGTGGSE. In full, the CDR3 is CASSFPGTGGSEQYF.

The table lists this clone with many counts. From the germline J gene comes the end of the CDR3, since the read stops 3 residues before it. This sequence joins TRBV19 and TRBJ1-1, with TRBD1 matching 8 bases. The V gene end was trimmed by 3 bases and the J gene end by 1 base; junction bases not matched to a gene: 13. The CDR3 loop spans 18 amino acids. Germline V gives CDR1 LNHDA, CDR2 SQIVND (reference sequence). The covered CDR3 bases are TGTGCCAGTAGTATGACCATGGGGGGGACAGGCGCGAACACTGAA. It specifies CASSMTMGGTGANTE. The whole CDR3 protein is CASSMTMGGTGANTEAFF. Full variable domain (missing parts from reference TRBV19 and TRBJ1-1): DGGITQSPKYLFRKEGQNVTLSCEQNLNHDAMYWYRQDPGQGLRLIYYSQIVNDFQKGDIAEGYSVSREKKESFPLTVTSAQKNPTAFYLCASSMTMGGTGANTEAFFGQGTRLTVV.

At least ten counts were recorded for this clone. The read ends 3 residues shy of where the CDR3 ends; the end is completed using the germline J gene. This sequence joins TRBV19 and TRBJ2-1, with 8 positions matching TRBD2. Germline-derived CDR1 and CDR2 are LNHDA and SQIVND (reference sequence). V was pared by 8 bases and J by 0 bases, with 9 bases of the junction left unmatched. The length of the CDR3 is 16 residues. The sequenced part of the CDR3 DNA is TGTGCCAGTTCCTCGGCGGGGGGAACCTCCTACAATGAG. Translating it yields CASSSAGGTSYNE. The entire CDR3 is CASSSAGGTSYNEQFF.

This clone showed up many times. The read ends 3 residues before the CDR3 terminus; that terminus is restored from the germline J gene. The rearrangement uses TRBV7-2 and TRBJ2-5; D call uncertain. In germline, CDR1 is SGHTA, CDR2 FQGNSA. This CDR3 region has 11 residues. V lost 5 bases and J 4 bases, leaving 5 bases between the germline ends. The CDR3 reads CASSNRETQYF. CDR3 DNA, as far as it was read: TGTGCCAGCAGCAACAGAGAGACC.

In this sample, this clone turned up many times. The missing CDR3 end, 3 residues past where the read stops, is filled in from the germline J gene. This rearrangement joins TRBV4-1 to TRBJ2-2; 8 positions agree with TRBD1. Germline values: CDR1 MGHRA, CDR2 YSYEKL. The CDR3 loop spans 15 amino acids. Trimming removed 5 bases from V and 5 bases from J; junction bases left unmatched: 7. This chain's CDR3 is CASSSGGVGTGELFF. The part of the CDR3 DNA that was read is TGCGCCAGCAGCTCAGGGGGCGTTGGAACCGGGGAG.

This clone was picked up a small number of times. The read terminates 3 residues before the CDR3 end, so the remaining end is supplied by the germline J gene. The chain carries TRBV6-2 or TRBV6-3 and TRBJ1-5, with 7 bases matching TRBD1. V was pared by 6 bases and J by 3 bases, with 8 bases of the junction left unmatched. Germline V CDR1 and CDR2: MNHEY, SVGEGT. This CDR3 is built from 15 residues. The CDR3: CASRRDRVANQPQHF. Incomplete CDR3 DNA: TGTGCCAGCAGGCGTGACAGGGTTGCCAATCAGCCC.

In the case of this clone: The read falls 3 residues short of the CDR3 end, and the missing part is taken from the germline J gene. The rearrangement joins TRBV7-2 to TRBJ2-7; a weak D match, TRBD1 (5 bases). Germline CDR1 SGHTA, CDR2 FQGNSA. Trimming removed 2 bases at V and 6 bases at J, with 8 bases between. The CDR3 has 12 residues. The sequenced CDR3 bases are TGTGCCAGCAGCTTAACAAGGGGCGAG. Its protein product is CASSLTRGE. The whole CDR3 sequence reads CASSLTRGEQYF.

As for this clone: The CDR3 end falls 3 residues outside the read, so it is completed with the germline J gene. This chain links TRBV7-6 with TRBJ1-3, with 8 bases fitting TRBD1. With V trimmed by 5 bases and J by 0 bases, 0 bases remained unmatched. Germline CDR1 is SGHVS and CDR2 is FNYEAQ. There are 14 residues in the CDR3. Incomplete CDR3 DNA: TGTGCCAGCAGCGGACAGGGCTCTGGAAACACC. This encodes CASSGQGSGNT. From start to end, the CDR3 is CASSGQGSGNTIYF.